Listed below are T cell receptor beta chains from one sample, sequenced in a study of patients and donors after allogeneic stem cell transplantation. TCRdb itself ran the RT-PCR reads through MiXCR, one entry per CDR3 protein. The sample lists about 200,000 distinct CDR3 sequences; around two fifths were seen once. The sequenced sample consisted of blood, either unsorted or a sorted T cell fraction (not recorded which). Every receptor here comes from a human donor who was either an allogeneic HSCT recipient or a stem cell or donor lymphocyte infusion donor (not recorded which). It is not recorded whose cells these are; they may come from a transplant donor. Each CDR3 is given with its conserved first and last residue. The D gene is left open where the match is weak. Rows may omit the clone size; those that give it use once, few, many or a size class.

TGCGCCAGCAGCTTGGACCGGGACACATCTAACTATGGCTACACCTTC	CASSLDRDTSNYGYTF	few	.	TRBV5-1	TRBJ1-2
TGCAGCGTTGAAAGGGGGCTTAGAGACTTC	CSVERGLRDF	once	TRBD1	TRBV29-1	TRBJ2-7
TGTGCCACCAGCCCTGGACAGGGAAATCAGCCCCAGCATTTT	CATSPGQGNQPQHF	few	TRBD1	TRBV15	TRBJ1-5
TGTGCCAGCAGTGAATTGAGCTGGGGGATCGACACTGAAGCTTTCTTT	CASSELSWGIDTEAFF	few	.	TRBV25-1	TRBJ1-1
TGCGCCAGCAGCTTACCTCCCTTAGGACAGACTTCTAATCAGCCCCAGCATTTT	CASSLPPLGQTSNQPQHF	.	.	TRBV5-1	TRBJ1-5
TGTGCCAGCAGCTCTTTCAATCAGCCCCAGCATTTT	CASSSFNQPQHF	.	.	TRBV28	TRBJ1-5
TGCAGTGCTAGTGTAGGGAGGGATGAAAAACTGTTTTTT	CSASVGRDEKLFF	.	.	TRBV20-1	TRBJ1-4
TGTGCCAGCAGCTTAAGACGGGGGAATGGCTACACCTTC	CASSLRRGNGYTF	.	.	TRBV13	TRBJ1-2
TGTGCCAGTCTAAGCCGAGACAGCTTTGGCTACACCTTC	CASLSRDSFGYTF	.	.	TRBV12-3/TRBV12-4	TRBJ1-2
TGTGCCAGCACGGGGGACACTGTAGCTTTCTTT	CASTGDTVAFF	.	.	TRBV12-3/TRBV12-4	TRBJ1-1
TGCAGTGCTAGGTCGATTCCGGGACAGGGTAATGAAAAACTGTTTTTT	CSARSIPGQGNEKLFF	once	TRBD1	TRBV20-1	TRBJ1-4
TGCAGTGCTAATACAGGGAGCACAGATACGCAGTATTTT	CSANTGSTDTQYF	.	.	TRBV20-1	TRBJ2-3
TGTGCCAGCAGCCAGACTAGCGGGGGCCTTAATGAGCAGTTCTTC	CASSQTSGGLNEQFF	many	TRBD2	TRBV6-5	TRBJ2-1